Listed here are 4 T cell receptor beta chains from one sample, sequenced in a study of OX40 agonist ivuxolimab in advanced cancers. Clones were sequenced by immunoSEQ multiplex PCR, and TCRdb holds only the in-frame ones, with some missing. The profile covers fewer than 85,000 clones, with around 81% appearing a single time and about 8.2% taken by the ten largest. Sample: CD4+ or CD8+ T cells sorted from blood, taken in a trial of the OX40 agonist ivuxolimab. These receptors came from an adult with an advanced solid tumor such as melanoma, head and neck, liver or kidney cancer.

V and J are TRBV7-6 and TRBJ2-2; the match to TRBD1 covers 9 bases. The CDR3 runs to 15 residues. Germline CDR1 SGHVS, CDR2 FNYEAQ. Trimming removed 3 bases from V and 6 bases from J; junction bases left unmatched: 5. CDR3 bases: TGTGCCAGCAGCTTCCGGGACAGGGACCCCGGGGAGCTGTTTTTT. Protein: CASSFRDRDPGELFF.

The chain couples TRBV19 to TRBJ1-4; maybe TRBD1 (6 bases). The CDR3 runs to 15 residues. Trimming cost V 7 bases and J 4 bases, with 16 bases left between them. The germline V gene has CDR1 LNHDA and CDR2 SQIVND (reference sequence). Here the CDR3 reads CASTLQGGVNEKLFF. Written as DNA, the CDR3 is TGTGCCAGTACCCTACAGGGAGGAGTTAATGAAAAACTGTTTTTT.

This clone turned up a few times. The V call is TRBV18, the J call TRBJ1-1; D is perhaps TRBD1 (6 bases). The CDR3 has 14 residues. Trimming removed 3 bases at V and 0 bases at J, with 8 bases between. Germline loops: CDR1 KGHSH, CDR2 LQKENI. CDR3 residues: CASSPGQLNTEAFF. The CDR3 bases are TGTGCCAGCTCACCCGGACAGTTGAACACTGAAGCTTTCTTT.

This clone appeared a single time. DNA of the CDR3: TGTGCCAGCAGCCGGCTTCGGGATACGCAGTATTTT. Amino acids: CASSRLRDTQYF. The chain couples TRBV2 to TRBJ2-3; no clear D gene. Germline V gene lookup returns CDR1 SNHLY and CDR2 FYNNEI. The CDR3 has 12 amino acids. Between the trimmed V and J ends, which lost 6 bases and 6 bases, there was a span of 10 bases. Drawing the rest from reference TRBV2 and TRBJ2-3, the complete variable domain is EPEVTQTPSHQVTQMGQEVILRCVPISNHLYFYWYRQILGQKVEFLVSFYNNEISEKSEIFDDQFSVERPDGSNFTLKIRSTKLEDSAMYFCASSRLRDTQYFGPGTRLTVL.